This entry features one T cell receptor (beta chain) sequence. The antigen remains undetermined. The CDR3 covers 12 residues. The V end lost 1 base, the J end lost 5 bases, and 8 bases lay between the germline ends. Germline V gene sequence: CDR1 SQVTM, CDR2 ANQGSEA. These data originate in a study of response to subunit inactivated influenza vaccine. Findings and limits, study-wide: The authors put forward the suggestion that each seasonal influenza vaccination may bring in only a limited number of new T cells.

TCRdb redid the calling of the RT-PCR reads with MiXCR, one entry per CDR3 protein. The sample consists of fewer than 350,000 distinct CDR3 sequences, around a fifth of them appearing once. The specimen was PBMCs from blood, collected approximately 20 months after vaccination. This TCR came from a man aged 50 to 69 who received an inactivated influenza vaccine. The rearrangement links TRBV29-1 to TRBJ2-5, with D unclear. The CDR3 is CSVEGLSETQYF. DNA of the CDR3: TGCAGCGTTGAAGGACTTTCGGAGACCCAGTACTTC.